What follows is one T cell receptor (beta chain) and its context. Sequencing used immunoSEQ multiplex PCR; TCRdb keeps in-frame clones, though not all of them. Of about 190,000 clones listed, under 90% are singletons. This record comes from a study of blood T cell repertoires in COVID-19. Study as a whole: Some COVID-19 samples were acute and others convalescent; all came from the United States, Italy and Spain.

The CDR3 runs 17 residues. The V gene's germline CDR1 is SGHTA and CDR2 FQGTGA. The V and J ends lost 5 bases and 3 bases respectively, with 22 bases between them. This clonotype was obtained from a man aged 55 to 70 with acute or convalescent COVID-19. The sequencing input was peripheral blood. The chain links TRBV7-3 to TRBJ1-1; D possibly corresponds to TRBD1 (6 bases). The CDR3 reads CASSPRRGGAVYTEAFF. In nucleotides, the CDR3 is TGTGCCAGCAGCCCCCGGAGGGGGGGGGCAGTTTACACTGAAGCTTTCTTT.